This TCR beta chain was found in a study of CD8 T cells in ankylosing spondylitis. TCRdb fed the 5' RACE reads into MiXCR, producing one record per CDR3 protein. Among about 240,000 distinct CDR3 sequences listed, around 9.2% were seen once. This clonotype was detected many times. Material: blood, either unsorted or a sorted T cell fraction (not recorded which). This TCR came from a male donor with ankylosing spondylitis or in good health (not recorded which).

The CDR3 DNA sequence: TGTGCCAGCAGTTTGGGTAGCGGGGGGCTCGAGCAGTACTTC. It encodes CASSLGSGGLEQYF. The chain employs TRBV12-3 or TRBV12-4 and TRBJ2-7; 10 bases agree with TRBD2. J lost 6 bases, V lost 3 bases, and 5 bases had no gene match. The CDR3 sequence is 14 residues long.